The source of this T cell receptor beta chain is a study of cytomegalovirus exposure and HLA in healthy donors. Study details: In a later analysis, the roughly 130 validation repertoires were reported to have used the same platform as the 600 to 700 first-cohort repertoires. General study findings and limits: In a later analysis, first-cohort TCR clusters were found to tend to co-occur in the 120 validation repertoires. Associated with cytomegalovirus, according to the listing, were around 160 TCR beta chains.

Concerning this clone itself: As yet, its antigen is unknown.

TCRdb's copy holds only in-frame clones and misses some; the assay was immunoSEQ multiplex PCR. The table has about 140,000 clones, 70% to 90% seen once. Germline V gives CDR1 PRHDT, CDR2 FYEKMQ (reference sequence). The CDR3 has 14 residues. Trimming removed 0 bases from V and 2 bases from J, with 8 bases in between. The donors were in the roughly 130-subject validation cohort, distinct from the 666-subject first cohort. This TCR was sampled from a man between 18 and 29 years old in good health and CMV-seronegative. Material for sequencing was PBMCs. The V and J genes are TRBV13 and TRBJ2-7; D call uncertain. The CDR3 bases are TGTGCCAGCAGCTTAGGATCACAGACCTACGAGCAGTACTTC. It specifies CASSLGSQTYEQYF.